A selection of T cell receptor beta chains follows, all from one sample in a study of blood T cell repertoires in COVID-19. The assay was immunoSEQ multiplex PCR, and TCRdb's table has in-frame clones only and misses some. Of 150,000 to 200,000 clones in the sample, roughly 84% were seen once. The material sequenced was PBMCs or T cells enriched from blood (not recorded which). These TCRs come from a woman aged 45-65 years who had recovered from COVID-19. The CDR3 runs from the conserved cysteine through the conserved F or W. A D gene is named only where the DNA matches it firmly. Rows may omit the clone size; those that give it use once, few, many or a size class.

TGTGCCAGCAGCCACGACAGGGGAAGCTCCTACGAGCAGTACTTC | CASSHDRGSSYEQYF | TRBJ2-7 | TRBD1 | NA | TRBV27
TGTGCCAGCAGCTCCCCCCCCCAGGGGAGTGAGCAGTTCTTC | CASSSPPQGSEQFF | TRBJ2-1 | NA | NA | TRBV7-9
TGTGCCAGCAGTTTGACAGGGGTAGAAGGGAATCAGCCCCAGCATTTT | CASSLTGVEGNQPQHF | TRBJ1-5 | TRBD1 | few | TRBV28
TGTGCCACCAGCAGGGGGGACAGGGGCGACGAGCAGTACTTC | CATSRGDRGDEQYF | TRBJ2-7 | TRBD1 | NA | TRBV15
TGTGCCAGCGGACAGCAAAACTATGGCTACACCTTC | CASGQQNYGYTF | TRBJ1-2 | NA | NA | TRBV3-1/TRBV3-2
TGTGCCAGCAGTTACCTCCTCGGGACAGCGCACCTGTTGGGAGGCTACACCTTC | CASSYLLGTAHLLGGYTF | TRBJ1-2 | TRBD1 | NA | TRBV28
TGTGCCAGCAGCTCGGGAGGCCTATGGGAGACCCAGTACTTC | CASSSGGLWETQYF | TRBJ2-5 | TRBD2 | NA | TRBV5-4
TGTGCCAGCATCTACGGGGATACTGAAGCTTTCTTT | CASIYGDTEAFF | TRBJ1-1 | NA | NA | TRBV7-9
TGTGCCAGCAGCTTAGTAGAGGGAATCAACTCTGGAAACACCATATATTTT | CASSLVEGINSGNTIYF | TRBJ1-3 | NA | NA | TRBV7-2
TGTGCCAGCAGTTTTGACAGGGGGGAAGCTTTCTTT | CASSFDRGEAFF | TRBJ1-1 | TRBD1 | NA | TRBV12-3/TRBV12-4
TGTGCCAGCAGCTTAGTTACAGGGAAAGGATCACCCCTCCACTTT | CASSLVTGKGSPLHF | TRBJ1-6 | NA | NA | TRBV7-8
TGTGCCAGCAGACGGGACAGGGGCCCCTACGAGCAGTACTTC | CASRRDRGPYEQYF | TRBJ2-7 | TRBD1 | NA | TRBV7-2
TGTGCCAGCAGGCCAGGGGGTACCTACGAGCAGTACTTC | CASRPGGTYEQYF | TRBJ2-7 | TRBD1 | once | TRBV6-5
TGCGCCAGCAGCCCGGGACTAGCGGGGGGCAATGAGCAGTTCTTC | CASSPGLAGGNEQFF | TRBJ2-1 | TRBD2 | NA | TRBV5-1
TGTGCCAGCTCACCACGGGACAGAGGGTCTAACTATGGCTACACCTTC | CASSPRDRGSNYGYTF | TRBJ1-2 | TRBD1 | once | TRBV18
TGTGCCAGCTCACCAGGGACTAGCGGGGATGAGCAGTTCTTC | CASSPGTSGDEQFF | TRBJ2-1 | TRBD2 | NA | TRBV18
TGTGCCAGCAGCTTGGATATTCAGGGAGCTTTCTTT | CASSLDIQGAFF | TRBJ1-1 | NA | NA | TRBV5-5
TGTGCCAGCAGCTTGGGACTAGCGGGGGAACCCAATGAGCAGTTCTTC | CASSLGLAGEPNEQFF | TRBJ2-1 | TRBD2 | NA | TRBV5-4
TGTGCCAGCAGTTACCCCGGACAGGGCAATGAGCAGTTCTTC | CASSYPGQGNEQFF | TRBJ2-1 | TRBD1 | NA | TRBV6-2/TRBV6-3
TGTGCCAGCACCCTTGGAGGGACAGACGAGCAGTACTTC | CASTLGGTDEQYF | TRBJ2-7 | NA | NA | TRBV6-5
TGCGCCAGCAGCTTTGGGGGCGGAACTACTGGGGACATTCAGTACTTC | CASSFGGGTTGDIQYF | TRBJ2-4 | NA | NA | TRBV5-1
TGTGCCAGCAGTCGTCAGGGAGGCTCCTACGAGCAGTACTTC | CASSRQGGSYEQYF | TRBJ2-7 | NA | NA | TRBV6-5
TGTGCCAGTAGTAGATCAGGGGCAGTTGGGGATAACACTGAAGCTTTCTTT | CASSRSGAVGDNTEAFF | TRBJ1-1 | NA | NA | TRBV19
TGTGCCAGCTCACCCCAGGGCCTGCCGAACACCGGGGAGCTGTTTTTT | CASSPQGLPNTGELFF | TRBJ2-2 | NA | NA | TRBV18
TGCGCCAGCAGCCAAGAGTATCGTGGCTCACCCCTCCACTTT | CASSQEYRGSPLHF | TRBJ1-6 | NA | NA | TRBV4-3
TGTGCCAGCAGCACGACAGTATGGGGTTACAATGAGCAGTTCTTC | CASSTTVWGYNEQFF | TRBJ2-1 | NA | once | TRBV21-1
TGTGCCAGTAGCCGACCGGGACAGAGAGGTGAAAAACTGTTTTTT | CASSRPGQRGEKLFF | TRBJ1-4 | TRBD1 | NA | TRBV19
TGTGCCAGCAGTGAAGAGGGGGTACTCTATAATTCACCCCTCCACTTT | CASSEEGVLYNSPLHF | TRBJ1-6 | NA | NA | TRBV2
TGTGCCAGCAGCTTAAGCGGGGGGGCCGCTGAGCAGTTCTTC | CASSLSGGAAEQFF | TRBJ2-1 | TRBD2 | NA | TRBV7-3
TGTGCCAGCAGCCCAAGGGAAGGGGGCTACGAGCAGTACTTC | CASSPREGGYEQYF | TRBJ2-7 | NA | NA | TRBV9
TGTGCCAGCAGCCCTCGACTAGCGGGTGCAGATACGCAGTATTTT | CASSPRLAGADTQYF | TRBJ2-3 | TRBD2 | NA | TRBV7-2
TGTGCCACCAGTGATGGACTAGCGGGATTTTACAATGAGCAGTTCTTC | CATSDGLAGFYNEQFF | TRBJ2-1 | TRBD2 | NA | TRBV24-1
TGTGCCAGCTACCGAGACAGGACAACCTACGAGCAGTACTTC | CASYRDRTTYEQYF | TRBJ2-7 | NA | NA | TRBV2
TGTGCCAGCAGCTTAGGACTGGCGGGGGGGAACACAGATACGCAGTATTTT | CASSLGLAGGNTDTQYF | TRBJ2-3 | TRBD2 | NA | TRBV7-2
TGTGCCAGCAGCTTAGGGGCTAGCGCCGATGAGCAGTTCTTC | CASSLGASADEQFF | TRBJ2-1 | NA | once | TRBV7-2
TGTGCCAGCAGTTTCGGCGGGTCTAATGAAAAACTGTTTTTT | CASSFGGSNEKLFF | TRBJ1-4 | NA | NA | TRBV28
TGCGCCAGCAGCTCGGACAGGGGTTTCTATGGCTACACCTTC | CASSSDRGFYGYTF | TRBJ1-2 | TRBD1 | few | TRBV4-3
TGTGCCAGCAGTGGTAGACTGTTCAGTGAGCAGTTCTTC | CASSGRLFSEQFF | TRBJ2-1 | NA | NA | TRBV2
TGTGCCAGCAGCGTAGCGGGAGTGGGTGAGCAGTACTTC | CASSVAGVGEQYF | TRBJ2-7 | NA | NA | TRBV9
TGTGCCAGTAGTACGTTCGGGACAAACCAAGAGACCCAGTACTTC | CASSTFGTNQETQYF | TRBJ2-5 | NA | once | TRBV19
TGTGCCAGCAGCTTTATGAGCGGGAGACCGGGCGAGCAGTTCTTC | CASSFMSGRPGEQFF | TRBJ2-1 | TRBD2 | NA | TRBV7-2
TGCGCCAGCAGCCCCCGGAGGGGAGGCTATGGCTACACCTTC | CASSPRRGGYGYTF | TRBJ1-2 | NA | NA | TRBV4-3
TGTGCCAGCAGTGATCCAAACCCACAGGGGGTCAACTATGGCTACACCTTC | CASSDPNPQGVNYGYTF | TRBJ1-2 | TRBD1 | few | TRBV25-1
TGTGCCAGCAGCCAAGATACCGGGGGAAGGACCATATATTTT | CASSQDTGGRTIYF | TRBJ1-3 | NA | NA | TRBV4-2
TGTGCCAGCAGCATCGCCGGGACAGGCCGCGGAGAGACCCAGTACTTC | CASSIAGTGRGETQYF | TRBJ2-5 | TRBD1 | NA | TRBV5-4
TGCGCCAGCAGCCTTTACGGGACTAGCGGGACAGATACGCAGTATTTT | CASSLYGTSGTDTQYF | TRBJ2-3 | TRBD2 | NA | TRBV5-1
TGTGCCAGCAGCTTAAATATCGTCGGCACCGGGGAGCTGTTTTTT | CASSLNIVGTGELFF | TRBJ2-2 | NA | NA | TRBV7-2
TGTGCCAGCAGCTTATGGGACAGGGAGCAGTACTTC | CASSLWDREQYF | TRBJ2-7 | TRBD1 | NA | TRBV13
TGCGCCAGCAGCCACAACCGGGGAGGGGTCGGAAACACCATATATTTT | CASSHNRGGVGNTIYF | TRBJ1-3 | NA | few | TRBV4-3
TGTGCCAGCAGTTTGTGGGGCGCTGGCTACACCTTC | CASSLWGAGYTF | TRBJ1-2 | NA | NA | TRBV28
TGTGCCAGCAGCTTAAGGGGACAAAAGACAGTCTCTGGAAACACCATATATTTT | CASSLRGQKTVSGNTIYF | TRBJ1-3 | NA | NA | TRBV7-2
TGTGCCAGCAGCTCCTTTAACACTGAAGCTTTCTTT | CASSSFNTEAFF | TRBJ1-1 | NA | few | TRBV13
TGTGCCAGCAGCGCGGCCGGGACAGGGGGCCGGGAGACCCAGTACTTC | CASSAAGTGGRETQYF | TRBJ2-5 | TRBD1 | NA | TRBV11-3
TGTGCCAGCAGTTCGTACAGGGGCGCTCAGCCCCAGCATTTT | CASSSYRGAQPQHF | TRBJ1-5 | TRBD1 | NA | TRBV27
TGTGCCACCAGTGCCGAGGTACCCCGCAGGGTTCCCTTCTACGAGCAGTACTTC | CATSAEVPRRVPFYEQYF | TRBJ2-7 | NA | NA | TRBV24-1
TGTGCCAGCAGTTACTCGAATGCAGCGACCTACGAGCAGTACTTC | CASSYSNAATYEQYF | TRBJ2-7 | NA | NA | TRBV6-5
TGTGCCAGCAGTTACACTAGCGGGGCCGGCACCGGGGAGCTGTTTTTT | CASSYTSGAGTGELFF | TRBJ2-2 | TRBD2 | once | TRBV6-2/TRBV6-3
TGTGCCAGCAGTTTGAACAGGGGCACTGAAGCTTTCTTT | CASSLNRGTEAFF | TRBJ1-1 | TRBD1 | NA | TRBV28